This T cell receptor beta chain appears in the sequencing data of a study of blood T cells in healthy people across ages. Germline V gene lookup returns CDR1 SGHDN and CDR2 FVKESK. Trimming cost V 4 bases and J 0 bases, with 20 bases left between them. This CDR3 is 18 amino acids long. Next came a second PCR, run for about 7 to 12 cycles, which used a sample-barcoded 5' primer along with a J-beta primer mix. TCRdb used MiXCR to reprocess the 5' RACE reads, holding one entry per CDR3 protein. The data hold roughly 1,800,000 distinct CDR3 sequences, with just under 50% observed a single time. Sequences were obtained from blood. The clonotype comes from a woman between 40 and 50 years old in good health. The rearrangement links TRBV14 to TRBJ2-3; D gene ambiguous. The CDR3 bases are TGTGCCAGCAGCCCGCCTCCGACTGCCTATCCTAGCACAGATACGCAGTATTTT. Translation gives CASSPPPTAYPSTDTQYF. The entire variable domain, with the rest obtained from reference TRBV14 and TRBJ2-3, is as follows: EAGVTQFPSHSVIEKGQTVTLRCDPISGHDNLYWYRRVMGKEIKFLLHFVKESKQDESGMPNNRFLAERTGGTYSTLKVQPAELEDSGVYFCASSPPPTAYPSTDTQYFGPGTRLTVL.